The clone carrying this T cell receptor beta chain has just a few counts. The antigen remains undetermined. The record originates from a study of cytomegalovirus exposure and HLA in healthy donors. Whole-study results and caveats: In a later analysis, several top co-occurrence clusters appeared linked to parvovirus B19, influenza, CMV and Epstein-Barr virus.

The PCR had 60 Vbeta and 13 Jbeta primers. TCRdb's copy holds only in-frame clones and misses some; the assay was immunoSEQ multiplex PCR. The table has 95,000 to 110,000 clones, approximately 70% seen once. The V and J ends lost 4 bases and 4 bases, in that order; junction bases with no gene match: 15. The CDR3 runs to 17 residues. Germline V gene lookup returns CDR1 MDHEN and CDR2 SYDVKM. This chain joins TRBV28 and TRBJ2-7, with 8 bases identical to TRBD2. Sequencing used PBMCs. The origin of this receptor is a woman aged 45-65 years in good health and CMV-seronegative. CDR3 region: CASSWTGAGTSSYEQYF. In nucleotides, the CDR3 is TGTGCCAGCAGTTGGACCGGGGCTGGGACTAGTTCGTACGAGCAGTACTTC.